This T cell receptor (beta chain) was sequenced in a study of cytomegalovirus exposure and HLA in healthy donors. Study-wide points: Cytomegalovirus association was assigned to approximately 160 TCR beta chains. Earlier analysis found most TCR beta V segments productive about 87% or about 30% of the time. Researchers had no immune exposure information except CMV serostatus available. In a later analysis, an Asian-associated ancestry cluster reportedly showed fewer N-insertions than the approximately 700-donor mean.

Turning to this clone: What it binds is not known.

PCR was performed using 60 Vbeta and 13 Jbeta primers. Sequenced by immunoSEQ multiplex PCR; TCRdb stores in-frame clones only, minus some. Of under 200,000 clones in the sample, less than 90% were seen once. The origin of this receptor is a woman aged 30 to 39 in good health and CMV-seronegative. Sequencing was performed on PBMCs.

CDR3 nucleotides: TGCGCCAGCAGTCCCGGGGGGCAGTACAATGAGCAGTTCTTC. It yields the protein CASSPGGQYNEQFF. This chain joins TRBV5-1 and TRBJ2-1; TRBD2 might be the D (7 bases). CDR3 length: 14 residues. V lost 5 bases and J 4 bases, leaving 13 bases between the germline ends. The germline gives CDR1 SGHRS, CDR2 YFSETQ.